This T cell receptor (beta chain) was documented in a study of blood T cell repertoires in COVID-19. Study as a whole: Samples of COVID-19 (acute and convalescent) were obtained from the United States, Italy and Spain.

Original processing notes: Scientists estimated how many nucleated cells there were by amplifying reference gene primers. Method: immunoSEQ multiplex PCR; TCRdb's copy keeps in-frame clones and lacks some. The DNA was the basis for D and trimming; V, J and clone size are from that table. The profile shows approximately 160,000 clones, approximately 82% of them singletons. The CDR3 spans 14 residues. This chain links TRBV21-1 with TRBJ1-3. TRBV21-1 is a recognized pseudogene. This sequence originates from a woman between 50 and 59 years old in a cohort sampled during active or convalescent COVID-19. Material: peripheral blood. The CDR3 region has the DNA TGTGCCAGCGGGGGGGCCTGCTCTGGAAACACCATATATTTT. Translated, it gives CASGGACSGNTIYF.